This T cell receptor (beta chain) was recorded in a study of blood T cell repertoires in COVID-19. Study-level information: PBMCs, B-cell-depleted T cells, or T cells provided the cDNA or gDNA that made up the material.

CDR3 size: 17 residues. Trimming removed 2 bases from V and 2 bases from J; junction bases left unmatched: 8. In germline, CDR1 is SGHRS, CDR2 YFSETQ. Assay: immunoSEQ multiplex PCR; the TCRdb copy retains only in-frame clones and omits some. The sample yields approximately 150,000 clones, 87% seen once. The sample taken for sequencing was peripheral blood. This receptor was obtained from a human donor in a cohort sampled during active COVID-19. J is TRBJ1-1 and V is TRBV5-1; 11 nucleotides agree with TRBD1. CDR3 loop: CASSLGQGARPNTEAFF. The CDR3 coding sequence is TGCGCCAGCAGCTTAGGACAGGGGGCGAGACCCAACACTGAAGCTTTCTTT.